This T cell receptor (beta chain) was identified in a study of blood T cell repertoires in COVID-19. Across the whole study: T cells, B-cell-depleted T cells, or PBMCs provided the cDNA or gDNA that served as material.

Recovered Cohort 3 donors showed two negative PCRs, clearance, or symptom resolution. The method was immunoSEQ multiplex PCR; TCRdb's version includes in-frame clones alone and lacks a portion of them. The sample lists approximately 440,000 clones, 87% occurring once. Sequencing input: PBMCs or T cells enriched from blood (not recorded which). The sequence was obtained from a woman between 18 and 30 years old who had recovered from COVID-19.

The CDR3 DNA reads as TGTGCCAGCAGCCTAACCACAGGGTATACTGAAGCTTTCTTT. This gives the protein CASSLTTGYTEAFF. This chain uses TRBV7-6 with TRBJ1-1; a weak D match, TRBD1 (6 bases). Germline assignment: CDR1 SGHVS and CDR2 FNYEAQ. The CDR3 contains 14 residues. Trimming shortened V by 5 bases and J by 5 bases, and 15 bases separated the two germline ends.